The clone carrying this T cell receptor (beta chain) has a count of ten or more. This sample stems from a study of T cells in Graves' hyperthyroidism and ophthalmopathy. Germline V gene sequence: CDR1 SGHAT, CDR2 FQNNGV. After removal of 3 bases from V and 5 bases from J, the junction contained 3 bases not matched to a gene. The CDR3 totals 14 residues. Amplification yielded TCR beta CDR3 regions, with RNA transcripts as the source. First-round RT-PCR with HTBI primers amplified the TCR CDR3 region. Each CDR3 protein is one row after TCRdb ran MiXCR on the multiplex PCR reads. The sample contains 650,000 to 700,000 distinct CDR3 sequences, 17% of which appear only once.

The sequence was obtained from a man aged 50-60 years with Graves' hyperthyroidism. Source material: blood. This chain joins TRBV11-2 and TRBJ2-2; 7 nucleotides agree with TRBD2. Written as DNA, the CDR3 is TGTGCCAGCAGCTTCGGGGGGATAACCGGGGAGCTGTTTTTT. Translating gives CASSFGGITGELFF.